The 26 T cell receptor beta chains listed next were all sequenced from one sample in a study of graft-versus-host responses after intestinal transplantation. Plating of around 200,000 CFSE-labeled responder cells was done together with around 200,000 irradiated, violet-dye-labeled stimulator cells. The assay was immunoSEQ multiplex PCR, and TCRdb's table has in-frame clones only and misses some. This repertoire shows 3,500 to 4,000 clones, about 43% found once; its top ten account for about 6%. The specimen comprised alloreactive CD8+ T cells from a mixed lymphocyte reaction culture, sampled before transplantation. Regarding subset: CFSE-low proliferating T cells sorted from roughly six-day pre-transplant mixed lymphocyte reaction (GvH or HvG direction). The receptors stem from a human patient who was an organ donor for intestinal transplantation.

Comment on this clone: The junction and the germline gene differ at one end; a read error may be behind it. The chain has TRBV28 and TRBJ1-2, with 7 bases that match TRBD1. The CDR3 is 17 amino acids. Germline assignment: CDR1 MDHEN and CDR2 SYDVKM. This CDR3 reads CASSLFPLGTEHYGYTF. The CDR3 nucleotides read TGTGCCAGCAGCTTATTTCCCCTCGGGACAGAGCACTATGGCTACACCTTC.

The V call is TRBV10-3, the J call TRBJ2-1, with a tentative D call TRBD2 (6 bases). V lost 3 bases to trimming and J lost 5 bases, with 23 bases between them. Looked up from germline, CDR1 is ENHRY and CDR2 is SYGVKD. CDR3 length: 18 amino acids. CDR3 amino acids: CAISEGREWGSVHNEQFF. The DNA of the CDR3 is TGTGCCATCAGTGAAGGCCGGGAGTGGGGGTCAGTACACAATGAGCAGTTCTTC.

This clone was seen a handful of times. The J gene is TRBJ2-7, the V gene TRBV27, with D possibly being TRBD1 (6 bases). This CDR3 region has 14 residues. V lost 4 bases and J lost 3, with 13 bases in between. Germline CDR1 is MNHEY and CDR2 is SMNVEV (reference sequence). The chain's CDR3 is CASSSRGNFYEQYF. The DNA for the CDR3 is TGTGCCAGCAGTTCAAGGGGGAACTTCTACGAGCAGTACTTC.

The chain carries TRBV2 and TRBJ1-1; D not certain. Germline V gene sequence: CDR1 SNHLY, CDR2 FYNNEI. V was trimmed by 7 bases and J by 4 bases, leaving 16 bases between them. The length of the CDR3 is 14 residues. The CDR3 here is CASNRVVMGTEAFF. CDR3 bases: TGTGCCAGCAATCGGGTGGTCATGGGCACTGAAGCTTTCTTT.

The chain uses TRBV5-1 and TRBJ1-1; the match to TRBD1 covers 8 bases. V gave up 1 base and J gave up 5 bases; unmatched junction bases: 7. Germline loops: CDR1 SGHRS, CDR2 YFSETQ. The CDR3 is made up of 15 amino acids. The DNA for the CDR3 is TGCGCCAGCAGCTTGTTGGGCAGGGGGCTTACTGAAGCTTTCTTT. It translates to CASSLLGRGLTEAFF.

To note about this clone: Other DNA sequences of this sample code for an identical CDR3. The chain combines TRBV21-1 with TRBJ2-4; whether TRBD1, the table's D call, matches the DNA was not checked. TRBV21-1 is flagged as a pseudogene. The CDR3 runs 17 residues. CDR3 region: CASSKPPDRAAKNIQYF. For the CDR3, the DNA is TGTGCCAGCAGCAAACCTCCGGACAGGGCGGCCAAAAACATTCAGTACTTC.

The chain couples TRBV19 to TRBJ2-5; no definite D call. Matching the DNA end better, TRBJ2-7 makes the J call doubtful. Germline loops: CDR1 LNHDA, CDR2 SQIVND (reference sequence). There are 15 residues in the CDR3. CDR3 DNA sequence: TGTGCCAGTAGTATAGTTCAGCCCTTTTACTACGAGCAGTACTTC. The encoded protein is CASSIVQPFYYEQYF.

There are a few counts of this clone. This sequence joins TRBV21-1 and TRBJ2-7; the DNA was not compared with TRBD2, the D call given in the table. TRBV21-1 is annotated as a pseudogene. This CDR3 contains 18 residues. The CDR3 here is CASSKGESPLAGFYEQYF. The CDR3, as DNA: TGTGCCAGCAGCAAAGGCGAATCCCCCCTAGCGGGGTTCTACGAGCAGTACTTC.

This clone was observed once. The chain couples TRBV7-9 to TRBJ2-1; 7 positions match TRBD2. This CDR3 is 16 amino acids long. Trimming cost V 5 bases and J 2 bases; bases outside gene matches: 9. Germline lookup yields CDR1 SEHNR and CDR2 FQNEAQ (reference sequence). CDR3 amino acids: CASSPPGGSTYNEQFF. CDR3 nucleotide sequence: TGTGCCAGCAGCCCTCCGGGCGGGAGTACCTACAATGAGCAGTTCTTC.

This chain's CDR3 is CASSKKTPWKGPNQPQHF. As DNA, the CDR3 is TGTGCCAGCAGCAAAAAGACACCTTGGAAGGGGCCCAATCAGCCCCAGCATTTT. The chain couples TRBV21-1 to TRBJ1-5; the table's D gene call, TRBD1, was not cross checked with the DNA. TRBV21-1 is a known pseudogene. This CDR3 has 18 amino acids.

This clone was observed a few times. The chain employs TRBV9 and TRBJ2-6; 10 bases agree with TRBD1. Germline V gives CDR1 SGDLS, CDR2 YYNGEE. The V and J ends lost 3 bases and 4 bases, in that order; junction bases with no gene match: 4. The CDR3 covers 16 residues. The CDR3 DNA reads TGTGCCAGCAGCGCGGGACAGGGGAGAGGGGCCAACGTCCTGACTTTC. It translates to CASSAGQGRGANVLTF.

This clone was counted between two and nine times. The chain employs TRBV7-6 and TRBJ2-5; 13 nucleotides agree with TRBD2. After removal of 5 bases from V and 5 bases from J, the junction contained 17 bases not matched to a gene. The CDR3 is 19 amino acids. Germline lookup yields CDR1 SGHVS and CDR2 FNYEAQ. CDR3 protein: CASSADGNILAGGHETQYF. Written as DNA, the CDR3 is TGTGCCAGCAGCGCCGACGGAAATATACTAGCGGGAGGGCACGAGACCCAGTACTTC.

The CDR3 nucleotides are TGCGCCAGCAGCTTCCAAGGAGCCCGAACAGATACGCAGTATTTT. Protein: CASSFQGARTDTQYF. J is TRBJ2-3 and V is TRBV5-1; D is unclear. Germline V CDR1 and CDR2: SGHRS, YFSETQ. The CDR3 extends over 15 amino acids. Trimming took 2 bases from V and 3 from J, leaving 13 bases between them.

The chain employs TRBV28 and TRBJ1-2, with 7 bases identical to TRBD1. The CDR3 sequence is 14 residues long. Per germline, CDR1 MDHEN and CDR2 SYDVKM. The junction had 12 bases not matched to a gene; V was cut back by 6 bases and J by 8 bases. The CDR3 reads CASSLTGSARGYTF. DNA for the CDR3: TGTGCCAGCAGCCTGACAGGGTCGGCCAGAGGCTACACCTTC.

The gene calls are TRBV6-6 and TRBJ2-1; D is possibly TRBD1 (7 bases). V lost 2 bases and J lost 5, with 16 bases in between. The CDR3 is made up of 16 amino acids. Germline values: CDR1 MNHNY, CDR2 SVGAGI (reference sequence). CDR3 sequence (DNA): TGTGCCAGCAGTTACCCCAGGGGGGCTTTTCACAATGAGCAGTTCTTC. This sequence encodes CASSYPRGAFHNEQFF.

This clone was detected only a few times. V is TRBV9 and J is TRBJ2-1; TRBD2 is a possible D gene (5 bases). V was shortened by 0 bases and J by 4 bases, with 11 bases between the two germline ends. This CDR3 region has 15 residues. Germline CDR1 and CDR2: SGDLS and YYNGEE. CDR3 DNA sequence: TGTGCCAGCAGCGTAGGAGTTAGCGCTTACAATGAGCAGTTCTTC. This sequence encodes CASSVGVSAYNEQFF.

The CDR3 sequence is CASSRSGTVISYEQYF. Here the CDR3 DNA reads TGTGCCAGCAGTCGCTCCGGGACAGTCATTTCCTACGAGCAGTACTTC. The rearrangement links TRBV6-6 to TRBJ2-7, with TRBD1 identical over 7 bases. The CDR3 contains 16 residues. CDR1 and CDR2 from the germline V gene are MNHNY and SVGAGI (reference sequence). V shed 5 bases and J 1 base; nucleotides not matched to a gene: 11.

The genes are TRBV4-1 and TRBJ1-2; 9 bases agree with TRBD1. The CDR3 sequence is 16 residues long. Germline CDR1 is MGHRA and CDR2 is YSYEKL. With V trimmed by 1 base and J by 3 bases, 6 bases remained unmatched. The DNA for the CDR3 is TGCGCCAGCAGCCAAGGACGCGGACAGGGGTACTATGGCTACACCTTC. It encodes CASSQGRGQGYYGYTF.

By share of the sample, this clone is medium-sized. The CDR3 here is CASSEGPGRRTGELFF. In DNA form, the CDR3 reads TGTGCCAGCAGTGAAGGGCCGGGGAGACGCACCGGGGAGCTGTTTTTT. The chain carries TRBV2 and TRBJ2-2, with D perhaps TRBD2 (5 bases). The CDR3 totals 16 residues. Trimming pared 1 base from V and 4 bases from J, leaving 13 bases between. CDR1 is SNHLY and CDR2 is FYNNEI in the germline V gene.

In this sample, this clone turned up a few times. The rearrangement joins TRBV5-4 to TRBJ2-6; 9 bases agree with TRBD1. With V trimmed by 4 bases and J by 6 bases, 11 bases remained unmatched. The CDR3 has 17 residues. The germline V gene has CDR1 SGHNT and CDR2 YYREEE (reference sequence). Written as DNA, the CDR3 is TGTGCCAGCAGCATAGGGACAGGGAGTGTGTTGGCCAACGTCCTGACTTTC. It encodes CASSIGTGSVLANVLTF.

The rearrangement uses TRBV28 and TRBJ1-1; 7 nucleotides line up with TRBD1. Germline values: CDR1 MDHEN, CDR2 SYDVKM. CDR3 length: 14 amino acids. The V and J ends lost 7 bases and 1 base, in that order; junction bases with no gene match: 6. The CDR3 region is CASKPGQQNTEAFF. CDR3 DNA: TGTGCCAGCAAGCCGGGACAGCAGAACACTGAAGCTTTCTTT.

By sample share, this clone is medium-sized. The J gene is TRBJ2-7, the V gene TRBV13; tentative D call: TRBD2 (5 bases). Trimming removed 0 bases from V and 6 bases from J, with 12 bases in between. CDR3 length: 14 amino acids. Germline lookup yields CDR1 PRHDT and CDR2 FYEKMQ (reference sequence). CDR3 coding DNA: TGTGCCAGCAGCTTAGGCCTAACAAGCGGCGAGCAGTACTTC. This codes for CASSLGLTSGEQYF.

The V call is TRBV6-4, the J call TRBJ1-2; tentative D call: TRBD1 (5 bases). V gave up 6 bases and J gave up 4 bases, with 12 bases separating them. The CDR3 sequence is 13 residues long. Germline CDR1 and CDR2: MRHNA and SNTAGT. CDR3 coding DNA: TGTGCCAGCAGCCCACAGGAATTCTATGGCTACACCTTC. This gives the protein CASSPQEFYGYTF.

The V gene is TRBV4-3, the J gene TRBJ2-7; a weak D match, TRBD1 (6 bases). Trimming took 1 base from V and 0 from J, leaving 10 bases between them. The CDR3 consists of 15 residues. Germline V gene sequence: CDR1 LGHNA, CDR2 YSLEER. The CDR3 sequence: CASSQGHRASYEQYF. CDR3 DNA: TGCGCCAGCAGCCAAGGGCACAGGGCCTCCTACGAGCAGTACTTC.

The chain recombines TRBV5-1 with TRBJ1-1; unclear D gene. CDR1 SGHRS and CDR2 YFSETQ come from the germline V gene. This CDR3 region has 14 residues. V was shortened by 2 bases and J by 1 base, with 9 bases between the two germline ends. The CDR3 loop reads CASSLAAENTEAFF. The CDR3 DNA follows: TGCGCCAGCAGCTTAGCAGCGGAGAACACTGAAGCTTTCTTT. Looking up the rest from reference TRBV5-1 and TRBJ1-1 gives the full variable domain: KAGVTQTPRYLIKTRGQQVTLSCSPISGHRSVSWYQQTPGQGLQFLFEYFSETQRNKGNFPGRFSGRQFSNSRSEMNVSTLELGDSALYLCASSLAAENTEAFFGQGTRLTVV.

The genes are TRBV7-2 and TRBJ1-2, with TRBD1 identical over 8 bases. The CDR3 is 15 residues long. Losses at the gene ends were 5 bases for V and 3 bases for J; bases not matched to a gene: 8. Germline assignment: CDR1 SGHTA and CDR2 FQGNSA. The CDR3 sequence is CASSPWTGRHYGYTF. CDR3 nucleotide sequence: TGTGCCAGCAGCCCCTGGACAGGGCGGCACTATGGCTACACCTTC.